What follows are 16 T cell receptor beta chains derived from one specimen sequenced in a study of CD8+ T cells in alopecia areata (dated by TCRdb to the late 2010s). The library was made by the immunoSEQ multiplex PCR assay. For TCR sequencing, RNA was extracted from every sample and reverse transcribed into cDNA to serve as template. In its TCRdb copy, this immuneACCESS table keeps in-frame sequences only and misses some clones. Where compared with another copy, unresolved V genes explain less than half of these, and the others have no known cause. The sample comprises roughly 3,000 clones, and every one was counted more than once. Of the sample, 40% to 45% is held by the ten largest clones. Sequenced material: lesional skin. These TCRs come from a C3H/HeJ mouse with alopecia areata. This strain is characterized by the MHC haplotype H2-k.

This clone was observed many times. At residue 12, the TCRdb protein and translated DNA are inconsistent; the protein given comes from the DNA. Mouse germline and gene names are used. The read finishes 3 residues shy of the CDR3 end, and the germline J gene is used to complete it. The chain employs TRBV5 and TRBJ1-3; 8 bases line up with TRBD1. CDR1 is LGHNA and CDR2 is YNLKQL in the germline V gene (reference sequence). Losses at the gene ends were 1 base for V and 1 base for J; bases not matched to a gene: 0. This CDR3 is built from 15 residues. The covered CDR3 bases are TGTGCCAGCAGCCAAGGGACAGGGTCTGGAAATACG. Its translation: CASSQGTGSGNT. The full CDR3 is CASSQGTGSGNTLYF.

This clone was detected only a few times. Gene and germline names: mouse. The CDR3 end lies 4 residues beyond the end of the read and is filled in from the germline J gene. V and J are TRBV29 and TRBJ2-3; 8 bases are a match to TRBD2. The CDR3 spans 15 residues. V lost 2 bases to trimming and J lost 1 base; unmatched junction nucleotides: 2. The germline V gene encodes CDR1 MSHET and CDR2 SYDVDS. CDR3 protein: CASSLSWGGAETLYF. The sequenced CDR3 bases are TGTGCTAGCAGTTTAAGCTGGGGGGGTGCAGAA.

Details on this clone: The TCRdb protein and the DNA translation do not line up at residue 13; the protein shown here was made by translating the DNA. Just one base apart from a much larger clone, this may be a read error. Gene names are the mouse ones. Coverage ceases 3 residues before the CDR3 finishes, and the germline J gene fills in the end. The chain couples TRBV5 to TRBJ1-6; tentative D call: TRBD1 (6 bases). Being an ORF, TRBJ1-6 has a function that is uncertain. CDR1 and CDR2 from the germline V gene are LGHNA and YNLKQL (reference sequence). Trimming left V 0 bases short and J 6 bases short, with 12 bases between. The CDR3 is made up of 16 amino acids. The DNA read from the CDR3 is TGTGCCAGCAGCCAAGAGGCAGGGGCCTGTAATTCGCCC. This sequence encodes CASSQEAGACNSP. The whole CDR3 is CASSQEAGACNSPLYF.

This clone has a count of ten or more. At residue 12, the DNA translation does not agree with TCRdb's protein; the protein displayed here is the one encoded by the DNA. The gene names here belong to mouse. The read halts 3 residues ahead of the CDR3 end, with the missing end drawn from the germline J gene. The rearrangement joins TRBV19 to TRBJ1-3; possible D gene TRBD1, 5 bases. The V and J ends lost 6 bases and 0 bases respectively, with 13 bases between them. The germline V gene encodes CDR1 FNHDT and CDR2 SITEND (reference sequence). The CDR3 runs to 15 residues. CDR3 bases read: TGTGCCAGCACCCCAGGGCCTTATTCTGGAAATACG. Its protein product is CASTPGPYSGNT. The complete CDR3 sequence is CASTPGPYSGNTLYF. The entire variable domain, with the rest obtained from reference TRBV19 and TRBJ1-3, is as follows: GGIITQTPKFLIGQEGQKLTLKCQQNFNHDTMYWYRQDSGKGLRLIYYSITENDLQKGDLSEGYDASREKKSSFSLTVTSAQKNEMAVFLCASTPGPYSGNTLYFGEGSRLIVV.

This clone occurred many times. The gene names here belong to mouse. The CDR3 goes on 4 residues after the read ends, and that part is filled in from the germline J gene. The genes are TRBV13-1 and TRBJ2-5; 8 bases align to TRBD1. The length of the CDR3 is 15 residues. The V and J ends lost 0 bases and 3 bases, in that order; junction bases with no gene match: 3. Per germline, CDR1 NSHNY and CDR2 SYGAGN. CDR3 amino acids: CASSDARGRQDTQYF. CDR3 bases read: TGTGCCAGCAGTGATGCCAGGGGGCGGCAAGAC.

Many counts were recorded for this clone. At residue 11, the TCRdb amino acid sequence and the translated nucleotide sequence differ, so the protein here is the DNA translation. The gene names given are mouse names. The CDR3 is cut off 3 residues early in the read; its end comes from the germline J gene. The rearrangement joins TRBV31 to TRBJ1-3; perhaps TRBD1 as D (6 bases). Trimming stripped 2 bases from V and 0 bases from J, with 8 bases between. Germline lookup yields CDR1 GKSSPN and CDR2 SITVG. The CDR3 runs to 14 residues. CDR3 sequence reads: CAWSTRGSGNTLYF. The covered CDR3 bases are TGTGCCTGGAGTACCAGGGGTTCTGGAAATACG.

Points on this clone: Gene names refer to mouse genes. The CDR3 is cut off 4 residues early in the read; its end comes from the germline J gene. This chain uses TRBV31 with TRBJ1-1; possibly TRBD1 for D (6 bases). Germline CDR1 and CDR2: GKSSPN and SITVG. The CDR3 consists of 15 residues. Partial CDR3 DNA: TGTGCCTGGAGTCCTTGGACTGGGGGGGCTGGA. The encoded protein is CAWSPWTGGAG. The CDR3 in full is CAWSPWTGGAGEVFF.

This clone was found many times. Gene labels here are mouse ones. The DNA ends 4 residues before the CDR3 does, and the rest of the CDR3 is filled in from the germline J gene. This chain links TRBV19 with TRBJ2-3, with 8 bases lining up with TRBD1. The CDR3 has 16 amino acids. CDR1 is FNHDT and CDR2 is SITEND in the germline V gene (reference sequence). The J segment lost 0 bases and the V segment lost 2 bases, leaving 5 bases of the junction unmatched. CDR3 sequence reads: CASSIGQGGSAETLYF. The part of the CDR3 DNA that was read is TGTGCCAGCAGTATCGGACAGGGAGGGAGTGCAGAA.

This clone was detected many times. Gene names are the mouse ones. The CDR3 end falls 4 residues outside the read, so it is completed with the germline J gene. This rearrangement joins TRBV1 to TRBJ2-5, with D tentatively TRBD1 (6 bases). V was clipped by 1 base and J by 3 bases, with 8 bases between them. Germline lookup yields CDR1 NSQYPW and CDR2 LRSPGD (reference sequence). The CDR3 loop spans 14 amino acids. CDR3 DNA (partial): TGCACCTGCAGTGCAGTGGGACATCAAGAC. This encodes CTCSAVGHQD. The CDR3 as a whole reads CTCSAVGHQDTQYF.

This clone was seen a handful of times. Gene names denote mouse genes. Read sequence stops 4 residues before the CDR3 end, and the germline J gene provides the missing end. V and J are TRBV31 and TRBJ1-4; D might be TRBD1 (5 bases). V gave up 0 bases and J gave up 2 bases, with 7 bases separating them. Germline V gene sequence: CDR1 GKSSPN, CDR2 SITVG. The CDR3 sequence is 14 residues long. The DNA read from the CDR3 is TGTGCCTGGAGTCTAGGACAATCCAACGAA. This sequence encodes CAWSLGQSNE. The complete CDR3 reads CAWSLGQSNERLFF.

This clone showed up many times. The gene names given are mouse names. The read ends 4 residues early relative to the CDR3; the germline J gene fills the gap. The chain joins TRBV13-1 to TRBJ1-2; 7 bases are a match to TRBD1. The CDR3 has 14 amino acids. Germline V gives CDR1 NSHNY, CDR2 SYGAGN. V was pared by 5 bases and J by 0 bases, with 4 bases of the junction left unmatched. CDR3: CASSPGTANSDYTF. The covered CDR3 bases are TGTGCCAGCAGCCCCGGGACAGCAAACTCC.

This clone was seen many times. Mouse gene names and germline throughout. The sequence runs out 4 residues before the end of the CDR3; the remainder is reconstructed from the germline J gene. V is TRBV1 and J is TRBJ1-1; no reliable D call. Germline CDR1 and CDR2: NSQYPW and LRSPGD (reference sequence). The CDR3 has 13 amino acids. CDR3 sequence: CTCSADLGSEVFF. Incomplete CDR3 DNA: TGCACCTGCAGTGCAGATCTGGGTTCA. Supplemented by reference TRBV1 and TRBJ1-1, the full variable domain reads VTLLEQNPRWRLVPRGQAVNLRCILKNSQYPWMSWYQQDLQKQLQWLFTLRSPGDKEVKSLPGADYLATRVTDTELRLQVANMSQGRTLYCTCSADLGSEVFFGKGTRLTVV.

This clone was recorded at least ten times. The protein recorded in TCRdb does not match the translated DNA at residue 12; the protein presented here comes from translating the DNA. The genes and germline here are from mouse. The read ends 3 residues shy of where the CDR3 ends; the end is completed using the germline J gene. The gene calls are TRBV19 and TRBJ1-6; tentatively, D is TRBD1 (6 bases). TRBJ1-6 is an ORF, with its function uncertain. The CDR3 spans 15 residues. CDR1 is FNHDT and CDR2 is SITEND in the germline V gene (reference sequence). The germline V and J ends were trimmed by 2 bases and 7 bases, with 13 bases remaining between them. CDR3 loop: CASSMGGAGNSPLYF. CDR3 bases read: TGTGCCAGCAGTATGGGGGGGGCGGGGAATTCGCCC.

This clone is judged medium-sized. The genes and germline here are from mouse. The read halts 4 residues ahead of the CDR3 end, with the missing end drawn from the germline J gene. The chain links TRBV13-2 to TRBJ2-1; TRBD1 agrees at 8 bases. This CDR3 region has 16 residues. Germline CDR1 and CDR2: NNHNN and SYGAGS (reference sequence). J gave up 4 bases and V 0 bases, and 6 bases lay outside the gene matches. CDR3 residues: CASGDARDRKYAEQFF. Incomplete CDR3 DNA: TGTGCCAGCGGTGATGCTCGGGACAGGAAATATGCT.

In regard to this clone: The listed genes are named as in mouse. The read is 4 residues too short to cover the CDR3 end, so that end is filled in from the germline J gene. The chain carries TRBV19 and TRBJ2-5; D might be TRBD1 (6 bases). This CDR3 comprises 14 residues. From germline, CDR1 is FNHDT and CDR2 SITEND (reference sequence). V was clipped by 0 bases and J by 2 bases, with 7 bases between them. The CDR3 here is CASSIGGGQDTQYF. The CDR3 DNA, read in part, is TGTGCCAGCAGTATAGGAGGGGGCCAAGAC.

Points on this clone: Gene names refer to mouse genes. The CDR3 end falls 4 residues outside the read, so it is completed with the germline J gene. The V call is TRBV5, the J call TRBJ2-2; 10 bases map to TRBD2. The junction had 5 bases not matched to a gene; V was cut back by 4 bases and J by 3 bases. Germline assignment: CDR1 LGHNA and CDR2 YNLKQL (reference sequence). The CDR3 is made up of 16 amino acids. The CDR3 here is CASSPWGGADTGQLYF. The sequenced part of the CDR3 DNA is TGTGCCAGCAGCCCCTGGGGGGGCGCCGACACCGGG.